The 4 T cell receptor beta chains given below trace back to one sample, sequenced in a study of T cell responses to AZD1222 COVID-19 vaccine. The method was immunoSEQ multiplex PCR; TCRdb's version includes in-frame clones alone and lacks a portion of them. Of 100,000 to 150,000 clones in the sample, around nine tenths were seen once. The material sequenced was peripheral blood, taken 28 days after the second AZD1222 dose. Receptor source: an adult who received the AZD1222 COVID-19 vaccine.

This rearrangement joins TRBV7-9 to TRBJ2-7; TRBD2 agrees at 7 bases. CDR3 length: 15 amino acids. The V gene end was trimmed by 5 bases and the J gene end by 5 bases; junction bases not matched to a gene: 12. Germline V CDR1 and CDR2: SEHNR, FQNEAQ (reference sequence). CDR3 sequence: CASSPLGRALDEQYF. In nucleotides, the CDR3 is TGTGCCAGCAGCCCCCTGGGGAGGGCCCTAGACGAGCAGTACTTC.

This clone is a singleton in its sample. The chain employs TRBV28 and TRBJ1-5; D may be TRBD1 (5 bases). CDR1 and CDR2 from the germline V gene are MDHEN and SYDVKM. Between the trimmed V and J ends, which lost 5 bases and 3 bases, there was a span of 20 bases. The CDR3 is 17 residues long. CDR3 nucleotide sequence: TGTGCCAGCAGTCCGACCCGGGACCGATTATCCAATCAGCCCCAGCATTTT. Translation gives CASSPTRDRLSNQPQHF.

The rearrangement joins TRBV6-5 to TRBJ2-7; no reliable D call. Trimming stripped 6 bases from V and 0 bases from J, with 9 bases between. Per the germline V gene, CDR1 is MNHEY and CDR2 is SVGAGI. This CDR3 has 13 amino acids. CDR3: CASRATNSYEQYF. In DNA, the CDR3 is TGTGCCAGCAGAGCCACCAACTCCTACGAGCAGTACTTC.

The chain joins TRBV3-1 (or the pseudogene TRBV3-2) to TRBJ1-2; D perhaps matches TRBD1 (5 bases). V lost 4 bases, J lost 4 bases, and 19 bases lay in between. Germline V gene data show CDR1 as LGHDT and CDR2 as YNNKEL (reference sequence). CDR3 length: 16 amino acids. The CDR3, as DNA: TGTGCCAGCAGCCGATTACTACGGGACGGCCTCTATGGCTACACCTTC. Protein: CASSRLLRDGLYGYTF.